The rows below give T cell receptor beta chains drawn from one sample of a study of spatial heterogeneity in lung cancer. TCRdb reprocessed the 5' RACE reads via MiXCR and lists one record per CDR3 protein. The data hold about 3,200 distinct CDR3 sequences, with around two fifths observed a single time. Material: PBMCs, obtained at surgery. Receptor source: a male donor with early-stage non-small cell lung cancer. CDR3s include the opening cysteine and the closing phenylalanine or tryptophan. The D gene is left open where the match is weak. Not all rows give a size; the values are once, few, many and, for expanded clones, a class.

J gene	D gene	clone size	V gene	CDR3 protein	CDR3 DNA
TRBJ2-7	-	few	TRBV28	CASSSPYVGVRPYEQYF	TGTGCCAGCAGCTCCCCTTATGTGGGAGTACGGCCCTACGAGCAGTACTTC
TRBJ2-3	-	-	TRBV7-2	CASSPEVGGQYF	TGTGCCAGCAGCCCCGAAGTAGGGGGGCAGTATTTT
TRBJ2-7	-	medium-sized	TRBV28	CASSLIGRDEQYF	TGTGCCAGCAGTTTAATTGGCAGGGACGAGCAGTACTTC
TRBJ2-3	TRBD2	few	TRBV6-2/TRBV6-3	CASSPRLAGDTQYF	TGTGCCAGCAGTCCCAGACTAGCTGGAGATACGCAGTATTTT
TRBJ2-2	-	medium-sized	TRBV5-1	CASSFRGAAGELFF	TGCGCCAGCAGCTTTAGGGGCGCGGCCGGGGAGCTGTTTTTT
TRBJ2-3	-	many	TRBV29-1	CSVEARAPGSDTQYF	TGCAGCGTTGAAGCCCGTGCCCCAGGGTCAGATACGCAGTATTTT
TRBJ1-5	-	few	TRBV27	CASRKAGGNQPQHF	TGTGCCAGCAGGAAGGCCGGAGGCAATCAGCCCCAGCATTTT
TRBJ2-4	-	many	TRBV15	CATSRGGSDGTQENIQYF	TGTGCCACCAGCAGAGGGGGGAGCGACGGGACTCAGGAAAACATTCAGTACTTC
TRBJ2-1	-	medium-sized	TRBV4-3	CASSQDRMLPYNEQFF	TGCGCCAGCAGCCAAGATCGGATGTTACCCTACAATGAGCAGTTCTTC
TRBJ2-1	-	-	TRBV11-2	CASSEPGQPHEQFF	TGTGCCAGCAGCGAGCCGGGACAACCCCATGAGCAGTTCTTC
TRBJ1-5	-	-	TRBV19	CASRTPGISNQPQHF	TGTGCCAGTAGAACCCCTGGGATTAGCAATCAGCCCCAGCATTTT
TRBJ2-1	-	-	TRBV7-7	CASSLGGLDEQFF	TGTGCTAGCAGCTTGGGAGGTCTCGATGAGCAGTTCTTC
TRBJ2-5	TRBD2	many	TRBV7-2	CASSLDSGAETQYF	TGTGCCAGCAGCTTAGATAGCGGGGCCGAGACCCAGTACTTC
TRBJ2-5	-	-	TRBV23-1	CATSRVRLWETQYF	TGCGCCACATCTCGCGTCCGACTTTGGGAGACCCAGTACTTC
TRBJ2-2	-	few	TRBV5-1	CASSLEYRATGELFF	TGCGCCAGCAGCTTAGAATACAGGGCTACCGGGGAGCTGTTTTTT
TRBJ2-1	TRBD2	-	TRBV6-2/TRBV6-3	CASSPLAGDNEQFF	TGTGCCAGCAGCCCCCTAGCGGGGGACAATGAGCAGTTCTTC
TRBJ2-2	-	-	TRBV28	CASSLTWGTGELFF	TGTGCCAGCAGTTTAACCTGGGGTACCGGGGAGCTGTTTTTT
TRBJ2-5	TRBD2	-	TRBV7-9	CASSLASGKETQYF	TGTGCCAGCAGCTTAGCTAGCGGGAAAGAGACCCAGTACTTC
TRBJ2-1	TRBD1	medium-sized	TRBV6-2/TRBV6-3	CASSYPAGTGSHEQFF	TGTGCCAGCAGTTACCCGGCCGGGACAGGGTCCCATGAGCAGTTCTTC
TRBJ2-4	-	once	TRBV6-2/TRBV6-3	CASISQTGAKNIQYF	TGTGCCAGCATCTCGCAGACGGGGGCCAAAAACATTCAGTACTTC
TRBJ2-1	-	-	TRBV7-2	CASSIGSSRHNEQFF	TGTGCCAGCAGCATAGGTAGTAGCAGGCACAATGAGCAGTTCTTC
TRBJ2-1	TRBD1	-	TRBV20-1	CSARPQGKNEQFF	TGCAGTGCTAGACCACAGGGGAAGAATGAGCAGTTCTTC
TRBJ2-7	TRBD1	-	TRBV4-2	CASSLTGDSPYEQYF	TGTGCCAGCAGCCTCACTGGGGACAGTCCCTACGAGCAGTACTTC
TRBJ2-1	TRBD2	few	TRBV7-6	CASSSQGLAGVTEQFF	TGTGCCAGCAGCTCACAGGGACTAGCGGGAGTTACTGAGCAGTTCTTC
TRBJ2-3	-	once	TRBV20-1	CSARDAEGGDTQYF	TGCAGTGCTAGAGATGCCGAGGGGGGAGATACGCAGTATTTT
TRBJ2-1	TRBD2	few	TRBV2	CASRRELEQFF	TGTGCCAGCAGGCGGGAGCTTGAGCAGTTCTTC
TRBJ2-7	TRBD1	few	TRBV28	CASSHRKDRARSKGYEQYF	TGTGCCAGCAGTCACCGGAAAGACAGGGCCCGAAGTAAAGGGTACGAGCAGTACTTC
TRBJ2-1	TRBD2	few	TRBV2	CASSPGTSAYEQFF	TGTGCCAGCAGTCCCGGGACTAGCGCCTATGAGCAGTTCTTC
TRBJ2-7	TRBD2	-	TRBV20-1	CSALTLAGYEQYF	TGCAGTGCTCTGACTTTAGCGGGCTACGAGCAGTACTTC
TRBJ2-3	TRBD2	medium-sized	TRBV28	CASSSNRLAEGTDTQYF	TGTGCCAGCAGTTCCAATCGACTAGCGGAGGGCACAGATACGCAGTATTTT
TRBJ2-7	-	-	TRBV3-1	CATSTEFSYEQYF	TGTGCCACCAGCACGGAGTTCTCCTACGAGCAGTACTTC
TRBJ2-5	-	medium-sized	TRBV5-1	CASSLSGSGETQYF	TGCGCCAGCAGCTTGTCGGGTTCGGGGGAGACCCAGTACTTC
TRBJ2-7	TRBD1	-	TRBV29-1	CSVGRRTGFYEQYF	TGCAGCGTCGGTAGGAGGACAGGGTTCTACGAGCAGTACTTC
TRBJ2-2	-	medium-sized	TRBV19	CASSISGGAGELFF	TGTGCCAGTAGTATTTCTGGCGGAGCCGGGGAGCTGTTTTTT
TRBJ1-1	-	many	TRBV7-2	CASSDTGDRAFF	TGTGCCAGCAGCGACACCGGCGATCGGGCTTTCTTT
TRBJ2-7	-	-	TRBV21-1	CASSTPQTMETGTYEQYF	TGTGCCAGCAGCACCCCCCAGACAATGGAGACAGGGACCTACGAGCAGTACTTC
TRBJ1-1	-	-	TRBV18	CASSPKGPEAFF	TGTGCCAGCTCACCAAAGGGGCCTGAAGCTTTCTTT